Shown below are 21 T cell receptor beta chains from a single sample sequenced in a study of long-term antiretroviral therapy in people with HIV. An immunoSEQ assay, version v3.0, was performed at survey level. Sequencing used immunoSEQ multiplex PCR; TCRdb keeps in-frame clones, though not all of them. Of approximately 19,000 clones listed, 87% are singletons. Sequencing used unsorted PBMCs, obtained 2.1 years after starting antiretroviral therapy. The receptors originated from a man between 18 and 29 years old with HIV.

The chain couples TRBV15 to TRBJ2-7, with D maybe TRBD1 (6 bases). The ends were cut back, 2 bases at V and 6 bases at J, with 11 bases in the middle. The germline V gene encodes CDR1 LNHNV and CDR2 YYDKDF (reference sequence). The CDR3 sequence is 13 residues long. This CDR3 is CATSRRAGAEQYF. The CDR3 DNA is TGTGCCACCAGCAGACGAGCAGGGGCCGAGCAGTACTTC. Based on the CDR3 plus reference TRBV15 and TRBJ2-7, the full variable domain is DAMVIQNPRYQVTQFGKPVTLSCSQTLNHNVMYWYQQKSSQAPKLLFHYYDKDFNNEADTPDNFQSRRPNTSFCFLDIRSPGLGDTAMYLCATSRRAGAEQYFGPGTRLTVT.

Concerning this clone itself: The sample has other DNA sequences that encode this CDR3 too. The chain links TRBV5-6 to TRBJ2-7; 9 bases line up with TRBD1. From germline, CDR1 is SGHDT and CDR2 YYEEEE. This CDR3 is built from 15 residues. The V segment lost 4 bases and the J segment 4 bases; nucleotides outside the gene matches: 9. CDR3 residues: CASSGSGTGRYEQYF. Written as DNA, the CDR3 is TGTGCCAGCAGCGGATCCGGGACAGGGAGGTACGAGCAGTACTTC.

CDR3 amino acids: CASSSPNRGLADTQYF. CDR3 bases: TGTGCCAGCAGTTCTCCCAACAGGGGGCTTGCAGATACGCAGTATTTT. V gene TRBV6-5 combines with J gene TRBJ2-3; 9 nucleotides line up with TRBD1. Germline trimming cut 4 bases from V and 4 bases from J; bases unmatched to any gene: 9. The CDR3 consists of 16 residues. CDR1 is MNHEY and CDR2 is SVGAGI in the germline V gene.

The V call is TRBV7-2, the J call TRBJ2-1; D is undetermined. The CDR3 spans 13 residues. Trimming left V 1 base short and J 15 bases short, with 16 bases between. The germline V gene has CDR1 SGHTA and CDR2 FQGNSA. CDR3 sequence: CASSLEGGAPLFF. The CDR3 DNA reads as TGTGCCAGCAGCTTAGAGGGCGGAGCCCCCCTGTTCTTC.

The chain couples TRBV5-4 to TRBJ1-1; D is unresolved. The CDR3 has 12 amino acids. Germline V gives CDR1 SGHNT, CDR2 YYREEE (reference sequence). The V end lost 4 bases, the J end lost 5 bases, and 9 bases lay between the germline ends. CDR3 sequence: CASSPTGTEAFF. The CDR3 DNA reads TGTGCCAGCAGCCCGACGGGGACTGAAGCTTTCTTT. Filled out from reference TRBV5-4 and TRBJ1-1, the complete variable domain reads ETGVTQSPTHLIKTRGQQVTLRCSSQSGHNTVSWYQQALGQGPQFIFQYYREEENGRGNFPPRFSGLQFPNYSSELNVNALELDDSALYLCASSPTGTEAFFGQGTRLTVV.

V usage is TRBV27 and J usage is TRBJ2-3; 10 bases fit TRBD2. The CDR3 extends over 21 amino acids. Germline CDR1 MNHEY, CDR2 SMNVEV (reference sequence). J lost 2 bases, V lost 11 bases, and 28 bases had no gene match. The CDR3 DNA follows: TGTGCCTGCCTTGGGCTAGCGGGAGTGGTCACCCGCCGCGGCCCCACAGATACGCAGTATTTT. This sequence encodes CACLGLAGVVTRRGPTDTQYF.

This clone was found once. The rearrangement links TRBV9 to TRBJ1-1, with unresolved D. Trimming left V 4 bases short and J 3 bases short, with 13 bases between. This CDR3 has 14 residues. Germline V gene data show CDR1 as SGDLS and CDR2 as YYNGEE. The chain's CDR3 is CASSPADGYTEAFF. For the CDR3, the DNA is TGTGCCAGCAGCCCCGCCGACGGATACACTGAAGCTTTCTTT.

J is TRBJ2-7 and V is TRBV9, with TRBD2 as a possible D gene (5 bases). This CDR3 has 14 residues. V was shortened by 0 bases and J by 6 bases, with 13 bases between the two germline ends. Germline V gene data show CDR1 as SGDLS and CDR2 as YYNGEE. CDR3 sequence: CASSVGMSGGEQYF. CDR3 bases: TGTGCCAGCAGCGTAGGCATGTCAGGAGGCGAGCAGTACTTC.

CDR3 nucleotide sequence: TGTGCCAGCGGTAAGACCGGGACTAGTATGGGTACGCAGTATTTT. Its protein is CASGKTGTSMGTQYF. The rearrangement links TRBV9 to TRBJ2-3, with TRBD2 identical over 8 bases. With V trimmed by 7 bases and J by 8 bases, 15 bases remained unmatched. The CDR3 has 15 amino acids. Germline V gene lookup returns CDR1 SGDLS and CDR2 YYNGEE.

The chain links TRBV27 to TRBJ2-7, with 8 bases fitting TRBD2. The CDR3 is 13 residues long. Trimming removed 8 bases from V and 0 bases from J; junction bases left unmatched: 3. CDR1 is MNHEY, CDR2 SMNVEV, per germline (reference sequence). The CDR3 DNA follows: TGTGCCAGCGCCGGGACTAGCTCCTACGAGCAGTACTTC. Protein product: CASAGTSSYEQYF.

The V and J genes are TRBV7-6 and TRBJ1-3; D not resolved. The CDR3 spans 14 residues. V lost 4 bases and J lost 3, with 10 bases in between. The germline V gene has CDR1 SGHVS and CDR2 FNYEAQ. As DNA, the CDR3 is TGTGCCAGCAGCTCGGTAATAGATGGAAACACCATATATTTT. It translates to CASSSVIDGNTIYF.

The chain couples TRBV9 to TRBJ2-7; D is uncertain. The CDR3 runs to 12 residues. From germline, CDR1 is SGDLS and CDR2 YYNGEE. V lost 2 bases to trimming and J lost 3 bases, with 6 bases between them. The chain's CDR3 is CASSVDGYEQYF. The CDR3 nucleotides are TGTGCCAGCAGCGTCGATGGCTACGAGCAGTACTTC. Using reference TRBV9 and TRBJ2-7 for the parts outside the CDR3, the full variable domain is DSGVTQTPKHLITATGQRVTLRCSPRSGDLSVYWYQQSLDQGLQFLIQYYNGEERAKGNILERFSAQQFPDLHSELNLSSLELGDSALYFCASSVDGYEQYFGPGTRLTVT.

The rearrangement uses TRBV7-9 and TRBJ2-7; D is unclear. The V end was cut by 5 bases, the J end by 0 bases, with 20 bases between. The CDR3 runs 17 residues. Looked up from germline, CDR1 is SEHNR and CDR2 is FQNEAQ (reference sequence). The CDR3 spells CASSHRSVVRSSYEQYF. In DNA form, the CDR3 reads TGTGCCAGCAGCCACCGCTCCGTGGTAAGGAGCTCCTACGAGCAGTACTTC.

This clone has a single count. The chain couples TRBV27 to TRBJ1-2; a possible D gene is TRBD1 (6 bases). The length of the CDR3 is 14 residues. From germline, CDR1 is MNHEY and CDR2 SMNVEV (reference sequence). V lost 6 bases, J lost 8 bases, and 19 bases lay in between. In nucleotides, the CDR3 is TGTGCCAGCAGACCCGTGGGGGGCGCGGGGGGCTACACCTTC. It codes for CASRPVGGAGGYTF.

The chain recombines TRBV11-3 with TRBJ2-5; 9 positions agree with TRBD1. The CDR3 contains 16 residues. V lost 5 bases and J lost 2; bases outside the gene matches: 9. Per germline, CDR1 SGHNT and CDR2 YENEEA. This CDR3 is CASSEGTGQPQETQYF. DNA for the CDR3: TGTGCCAGCAGCGAGGGGACAGGGCAACCTCAAGAGACCCAGTACTTC.

CDR3 in amino acids: CASSSGGGTLQGYTF. The CDR3 nucleotides read TGTGCCAGCAGTTCCGGGGGGGGGACCCTTCAAGGCTACACCTTC. The chain has TRBV7-9 and TRBJ1-2, with a tentative D call TRBD1 (5 bases). CDR1 and CDR2 from the germline V gene are SEHNR and FQNEAQ (reference sequence). The ends were cut back, 6 bases at V and 8 bases at J, with 22 bases in the middle. There are 15 residues in the CDR3.

This chain connects TRBV30 to TRBJ1-2, with TRBD1 matching 9 bases. The J segment lost 8 bases and the V segment lost 1 base, leaving 23 bases of the junction unmatched. This CDR3 is built from 19 residues. In germline, CDR1 is GTSNPN, CDR2 SVGIG (reference sequence). For the CDR3, the DNA is TGTGCCTGGAGTGGTATAAACCCAACCGGACGACAGGGGGAGAAGGGCTACACCTTC. Translation gives CAWSGINPTGRQGEKGYTF.

The table lists this clone with a count of one. The J gene is TRBJ1-2, the V gene TRBV9; weak D call: TRBD1 (6 bases). Germline CDR1 and CDR2: SGDLS and YYNGEE. The CDR3 has 13 residues. Trimming took off 0 bases at V and 13 bases at J, with 16 bases between the two ends. CDR3 in DNA: TGTGCCAGCAGCGTAGCCGTGTCGGGGGCAGCCACCTTC. This gives the protein CASSVAVSGAATF.

The chain carries TRBV19 and TRBJ2-5; 9 nucleotides agree with TRBD1. This CDR3 region has 14 residues. From germline, CDR1 is LNHDA and CDR2 SQIVND (reference sequence). With 5 bases clipped from V and 3 bases from J, the junction kept 4 bases outside the gene matches. The CDR3, as DNA: TGTGCCAGTAGTCGGACAGGGGTGAAAGAGACCCAGTACTTC. Encoded protein: CASSRTGVKETQYF.

This clone was seen a single time. The chain joins TRBV4-1 to TRBJ2-1; no firm D call. The CDR3 loop spans 14 amino acids. Between the trimmed V and J ends, which lost 1 base and 4 bases, there was a span of 8 bases. Germline V gene sequence: CDR1 MGHRA, CDR2 YSYEKL. In DNA, the CDR3 is TGCGCCAGCAGCCAAGTGGAAAGGTACAATGAGCAGTTCTTC. Amino acid sequence: CASSQVERYNEQFF.

The V gene is TRBV5-1, the J gene TRBJ2-5; 9 nucleotides agree with TRBD1. The end of the DNA is better explained by TRBJ2-7, so the J call may be wrong. CDR1 SGHRS and CDR2 YFSETQ come from the germline V gene. The length of the CDR3 is 14 residues. CDR3 region: CASSFRDRVSEQYF. CDR3 bases: TGCGCCAGCAGCTTCCGGGACAGGGTCTCCGAGCAGTACTTC.